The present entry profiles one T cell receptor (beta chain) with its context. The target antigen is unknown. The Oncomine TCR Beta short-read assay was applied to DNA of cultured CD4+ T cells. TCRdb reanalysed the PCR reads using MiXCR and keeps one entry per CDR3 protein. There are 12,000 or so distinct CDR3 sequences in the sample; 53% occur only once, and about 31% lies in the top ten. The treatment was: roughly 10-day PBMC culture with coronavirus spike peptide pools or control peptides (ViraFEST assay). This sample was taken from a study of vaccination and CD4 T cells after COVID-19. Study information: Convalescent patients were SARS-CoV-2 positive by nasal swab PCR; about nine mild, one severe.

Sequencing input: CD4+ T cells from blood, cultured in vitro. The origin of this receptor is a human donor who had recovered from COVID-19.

CDR3 DNA: TGTGCCAGCAGTTTCACCGGACGGAGCTCCTATAATTCACCCCTCCACTTT. The encoded protein is CASSFTGRSSYNSPLHF. The rearrangement links TRBV6-5 to TRBJ1-6, with no clear D. Trimming removed 4 bases from V and 0 bases from J, with 13 bases in between. CDR1 and CDR2 from the germline V gene are MNHEY and SVGAGI. The CDR3 runs 17 residues.